This T cell receptor (beta chain) was sequenced for a study of CD8 T cells in Susac syndrome. Study-wide background: At blood draw, Susac syndrome patients were therapy-naive, on corticosteroids, or on intravenous immunoglobulin alone.

A single count supports this clonotype. Trimming left V 0 bases short and J 4 bases short, with 15 bases between. This CDR3 spans 16 amino acids. CDR1 MGHRA and CDR2 YSYEKL come from the germline V gene. It was with random hexamers that about 0.45 to 1 ug RNA was reverse transcribed. MiXCR, applied by TCRdb to the immunoSEQ multiplex PCR reads, yields one record per CDR3 protein. The table has roughly 130,000 distinct CDR3 sequences, around 94% seen once. The sample consisted of CD8+ T cells from PBMCs. The origin of this receptor is a human donor with Susac syndrome. This rearrangement joins TRBV4-1 to TRBJ1-2; D unclear. Here the CDR3 DNA reads TGCGCCAGCAGCCAAGATGGCGTCAGCACTTTCTATGGCTACACCTTC. Its protein product is CASSQDGVSTFYGYTF.